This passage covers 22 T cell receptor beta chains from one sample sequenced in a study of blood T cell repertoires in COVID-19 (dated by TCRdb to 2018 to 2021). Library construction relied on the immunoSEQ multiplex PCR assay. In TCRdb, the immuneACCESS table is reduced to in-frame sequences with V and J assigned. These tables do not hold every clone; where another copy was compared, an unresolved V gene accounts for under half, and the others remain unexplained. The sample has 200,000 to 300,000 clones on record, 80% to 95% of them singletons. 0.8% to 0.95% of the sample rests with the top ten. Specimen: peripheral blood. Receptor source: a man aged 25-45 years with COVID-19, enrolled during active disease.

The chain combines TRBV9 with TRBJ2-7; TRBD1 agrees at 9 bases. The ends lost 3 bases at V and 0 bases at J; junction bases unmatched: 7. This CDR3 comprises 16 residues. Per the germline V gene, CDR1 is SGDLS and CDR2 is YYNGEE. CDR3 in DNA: TGTGCCAGCAGCGCCACAGGGGGCGGGAGCTCCTACGAGCAGTACTTC. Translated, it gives CASSATGGGSSYEQYF.

The CDR3 bases are TGCGCCAGCACCGCCGGACAGGCCGGGTCCGGGGAGCTGTTTTTT. This codes for CASTAGQAGSGELFF. This chain links TRBV5-1 with TRBJ2-2, with 7 bases aligning to TRBD1. The CDR3 spans 15 residues. With 6 bases clipped from V and 6 bases from J, the junction kept 11 bases outside the gene matches. Germline loops: CDR1 SGHRS, CDR2 YFSETQ.

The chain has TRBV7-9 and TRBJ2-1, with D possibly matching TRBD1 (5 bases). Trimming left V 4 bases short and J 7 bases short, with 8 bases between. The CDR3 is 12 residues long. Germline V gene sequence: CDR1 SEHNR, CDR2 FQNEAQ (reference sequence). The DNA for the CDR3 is TGTGCCAGCAGCTCCAGGGCGAATGAGCAGTTCTTC. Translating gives CASSSRANEQFF.

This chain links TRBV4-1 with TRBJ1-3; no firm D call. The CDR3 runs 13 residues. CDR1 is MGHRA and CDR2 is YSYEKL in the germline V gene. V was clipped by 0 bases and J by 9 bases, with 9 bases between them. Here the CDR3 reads CASSQEPLVTIYF. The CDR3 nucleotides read TGCGCCAGCAGCCAAGAACCACTGGTCACCATATATTTT.

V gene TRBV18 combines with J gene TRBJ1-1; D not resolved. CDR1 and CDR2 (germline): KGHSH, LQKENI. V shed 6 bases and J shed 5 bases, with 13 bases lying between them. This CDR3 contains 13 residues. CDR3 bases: TGTGCCAGCTCCGCGGGGAGGGATACTGAAGCTTTCTTT. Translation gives CASSAGRDTEAFF.

CDR3 loop: CASSLLTSGGAINYEQYF. In DNA, the CDR3 is TGTGCCAGCAGCTTACTTACTAGCGGGGGGGCAATTAACTACGAGCAGTACTTC. The V call is TRBV11-2, the J call TRBJ2-7; 13 nucleotides match TRBD2. After removal of 2 bases from V and 3 bases from J, the junction contained 10 bases not matched to a gene. CDR1 is SGHAT and CDR2 is FQNNGV in the germline V gene. The CDR3 loop spans 18 amino acids. Based on the CDR3 plus reference TRBV11-2 and TRBJ2-7, the full variable domain is EAGVAQSPRYKIIEKRQSVAFWCNPISGHATLYWYQQILGQGPKLLIQFQNNGVVDDSQLPKDRFSAERLKGVDSTLKIQPAKLEDSAVYLCASSLLTSGGAINYEQYFGPGTRLTVT.

Here the CDR3 DNA reads TGTGCCAGCAGCGCCGACAGGAGCTACAATGAGCAGTTCTTC. Amino acids: CASSADRSYNEQFF. V is TRBV9 and J is TRBJ2-1; possible D gene TRBD1, 6 bases. V was cut by 3 bases and J by 3 bases, with 10 bases left in between. In germline, CDR1 is SGDLS, CDR2 YYNGEE. The length of the CDR3 is 14 residues.

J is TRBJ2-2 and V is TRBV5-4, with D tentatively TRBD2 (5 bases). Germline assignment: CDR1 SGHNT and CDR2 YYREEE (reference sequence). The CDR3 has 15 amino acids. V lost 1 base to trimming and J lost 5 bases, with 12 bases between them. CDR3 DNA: TGTGCCAGCAGCTTGAGTCCGGGCGGGACCGGGGAGCTGTTTTTT. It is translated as CASSLSPGGTGELFF.

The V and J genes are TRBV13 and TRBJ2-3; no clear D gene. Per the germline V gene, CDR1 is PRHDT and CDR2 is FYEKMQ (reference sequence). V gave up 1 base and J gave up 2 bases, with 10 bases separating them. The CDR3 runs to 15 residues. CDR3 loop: CASSLDGISTDTQYF. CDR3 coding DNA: TGTGCCAGCAGCTTAGACGGTATTTCCACAGATACGCAGTATTTT.

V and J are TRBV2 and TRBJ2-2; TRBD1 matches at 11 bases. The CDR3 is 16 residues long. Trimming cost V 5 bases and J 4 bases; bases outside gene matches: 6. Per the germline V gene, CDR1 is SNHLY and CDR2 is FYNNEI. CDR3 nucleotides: TGTGCCAGCAGTTCTAGGACAGGGGGCTTCACCGGGGAGCTGTTTTTT. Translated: CASSSRTGGFTGELFF.

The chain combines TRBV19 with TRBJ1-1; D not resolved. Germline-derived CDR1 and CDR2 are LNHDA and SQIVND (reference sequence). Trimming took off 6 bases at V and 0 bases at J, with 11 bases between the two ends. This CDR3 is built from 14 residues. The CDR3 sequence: CASSRRGMNTEAFF. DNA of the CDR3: TGTGCCAGTAGCAGACGAGGCATGAACACTGAAGCTTTCTTT.

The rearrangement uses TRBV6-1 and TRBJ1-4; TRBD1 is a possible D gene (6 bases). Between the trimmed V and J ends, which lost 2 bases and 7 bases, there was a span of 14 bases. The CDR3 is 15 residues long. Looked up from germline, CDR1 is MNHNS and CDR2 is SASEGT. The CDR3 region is CASSEIRGYGEKLFF. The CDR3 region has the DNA TGTGCCAGCAGTGAAATCAGGGGCTATGGTGAAAAACTGTTTTTT.

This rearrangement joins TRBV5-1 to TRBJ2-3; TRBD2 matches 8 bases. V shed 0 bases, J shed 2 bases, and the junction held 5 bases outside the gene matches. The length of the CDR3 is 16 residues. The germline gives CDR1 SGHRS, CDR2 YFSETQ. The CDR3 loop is CASSLEASGYTDTQYF. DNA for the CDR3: TGCGCCAGCAGCTTGGAAGCTAGCGGGTACACAGATACGCAGTATTTT.

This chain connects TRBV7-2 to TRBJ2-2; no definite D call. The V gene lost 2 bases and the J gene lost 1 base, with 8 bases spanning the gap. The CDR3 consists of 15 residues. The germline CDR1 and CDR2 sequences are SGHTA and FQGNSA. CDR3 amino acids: CASSLILLNTGELFF. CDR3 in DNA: TGTGCCAGCAGCTTAATCCTTCTGAACACCGGGGAGCTGTTTTTT.

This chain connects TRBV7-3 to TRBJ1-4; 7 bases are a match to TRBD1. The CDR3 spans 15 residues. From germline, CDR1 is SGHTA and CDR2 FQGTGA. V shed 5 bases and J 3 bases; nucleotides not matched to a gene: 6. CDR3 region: CASSQTGTANEKLFF. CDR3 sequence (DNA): TGTGCCAGCAGCCAAACTGGGACAGCTAATGAAAAACTGTTTTTT.

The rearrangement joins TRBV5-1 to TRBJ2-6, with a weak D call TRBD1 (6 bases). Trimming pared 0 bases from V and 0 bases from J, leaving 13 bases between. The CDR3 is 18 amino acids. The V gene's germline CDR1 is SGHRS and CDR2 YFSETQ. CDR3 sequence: CASSLGGQSSSGANVLTF. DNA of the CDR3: TGCGCCAGCAGCTTGGGCGGACAGTCTAGCTCTGGGGCCAACGTCCTGACTTTC. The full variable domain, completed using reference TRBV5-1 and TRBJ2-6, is KAGVTQTPRYLIKTRGQQVTLSCSPISGHRSVSWYQQTPGQGLQFLFEYFSETQRNKGNFPGRFSGRQFSNSRSEMNVSTLELGDSALYLCASSLGGQSSSGANVLTFGAGSRLTVL.

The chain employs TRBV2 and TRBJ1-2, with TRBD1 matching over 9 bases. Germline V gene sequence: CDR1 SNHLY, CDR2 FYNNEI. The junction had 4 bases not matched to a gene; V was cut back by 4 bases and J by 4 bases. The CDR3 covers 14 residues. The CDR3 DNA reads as TGTGCCAGCAGTGTACCGGGACAGGGCTATGGCTACACCTTC. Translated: CASSVPGQGYGYTF.

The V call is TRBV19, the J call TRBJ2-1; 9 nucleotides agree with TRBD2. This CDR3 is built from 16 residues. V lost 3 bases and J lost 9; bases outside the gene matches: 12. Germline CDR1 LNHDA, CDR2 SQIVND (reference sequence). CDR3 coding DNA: TGTGCCAGTAGTATTAAAGGCGGGGGGGCCTTTAGTGAGCAGTTCTTC. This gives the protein CASSIKGGGAFSEQFF.

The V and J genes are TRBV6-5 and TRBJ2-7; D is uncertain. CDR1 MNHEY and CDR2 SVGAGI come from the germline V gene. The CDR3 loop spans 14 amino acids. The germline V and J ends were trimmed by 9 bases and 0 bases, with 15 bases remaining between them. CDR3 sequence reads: CASRPGFRSYEQYF. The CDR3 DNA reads TGTGCCAGTCGACCCGGGTTTCGCTCCTACGAGCAGTACTTC.

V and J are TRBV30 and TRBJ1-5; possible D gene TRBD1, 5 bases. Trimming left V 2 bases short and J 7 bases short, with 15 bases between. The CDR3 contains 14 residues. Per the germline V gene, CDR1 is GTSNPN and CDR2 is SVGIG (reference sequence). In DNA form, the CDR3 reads TGTGCCTGGAGTACCGGGACTCGGGGACAGCCCCAGCATTTT. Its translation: CAWSTGTRGQPQHF.

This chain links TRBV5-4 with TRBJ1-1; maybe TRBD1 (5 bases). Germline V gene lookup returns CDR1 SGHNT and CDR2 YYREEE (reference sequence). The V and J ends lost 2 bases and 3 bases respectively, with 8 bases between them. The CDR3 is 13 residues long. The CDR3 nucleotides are TGTGCCAGCAGCTTATCGGGGGACACTGAAGCTTTCTTT. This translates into CASSLSGDTEAFF.

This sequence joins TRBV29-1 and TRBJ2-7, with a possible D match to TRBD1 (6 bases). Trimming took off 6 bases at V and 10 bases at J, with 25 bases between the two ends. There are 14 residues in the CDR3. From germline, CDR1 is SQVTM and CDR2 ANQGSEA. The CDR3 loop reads CSVWDGTRVGGQYF. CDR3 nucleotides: TGCAGCGTGTGGGACGGGACAAGGGTAGGTGGCCAGTACTTC.